This T cell receptor beta chain was recorded in a study of T cell repertoires in cytomegalovirus infection. The wider study: From public TCR beta signatures came an indication of both CMV infection and matching HLA type.

Study results and limitations: Ex vivo responses were dominated by HLA-C-restricted CMV-specific TCR beta clonotypes. Frequencies of public TCR beta families were cumulated, and this identified carriers of CMV plus the relevant HLA.

Using its own MiXCR run on the reads, TCRdb lists one record per CDR3 protein. The repertoire consists of 97,000 or so distinct CDR3 sequences, with 16% occurring once and the leading ten covering approximately 7.9%. By frequency in the sample, this clonotype is medium-sized (0.01 to 0.1%). Its antigen is as yet unknown. The sequence was collected from a human donor in good health (CMV status not recorded). Some clones in this sample may be carry-over from other donors' samples. The material sequenced was PBMCs.

The CDR3: CASSSATGNTIYF. The CDR3 DNA reads TGTGCCAGCAGCTCCGCAACTGGAAACACCATATATTTT. The gene calls are TRBV7-2 and TRBJ1-3, with D hard to call. The V end was cut by 4 bases, the J end by 2 bases, with 6 bases between. There are 13 residues in the CDR3. CDR1 SGHTA and CDR2 FQGNSA come from the germline V gene.